These 6 T cell receptor beta chains share one sample of origin, sequenced in a study of identical twins. TCRdb itself ran the 5' RACE reads through MiXCR, one entry per CDR3 protein. The data contain approximately 410,000 distinct CDR3 sequences, around 20% of them singletons. Sequencing was performed on naive T cells sorted from blood. These receptor sequences come from a man over 45 in good health.

Only a few counts were recorded for this clonotype. The gene calls are TRBV9 and TRBJ1-2; TRBD1 aligns across 7 bases. Unmatched junction bases numbered 17, after V lost 4 bases and J lost 8 bases. The CDR3 consists of 16 residues. Germline V gives CDR1 SGDLS, CDR2 YYNGEE. Here the CDR3 DNA reads TGTGCCAGCAGCCCTCGACAGGGTTTTAATAAGGACGGCTACACCTTC. It is translated as CASSPRQGFNKDGYTF.

The chain combines TRBV9 with TRBJ2-5; 7 bases match TRBD2. CDR1 SGDLS and CDR2 YYNGEE come from the germline V gene. The CDR3 is 12 residues long. The V and J ends lost 3 bases and 6 bases, in that order; junction bases with no gene match: 2. CDR3 sequence: CASSGGGKTQYF. In DNA, the CDR3 is TGTGCCAGCAGCGGGGGGGGGAAGACCCAGTACTTC.

This clonotype was detected a few times. The J gene is TRBJ2-1, the V gene TRBV5-6; no reliable D call. Germline CDR1 is SGHDT and CDR2 is YYEEEE. The CDR3 is made up of 16 amino acids. Deletions cut 0 bases from V and 3 bases from J, with 13 bases between. The DNA of the CDR3 is TGTGCCAGCAGCTTGGGAGACCCATCTTTCTACAATGAGCAGTTCTTC. This sequence encodes CASSLGDPSFYNEQFF.

This clonotype was found once. The junction and the germline gene differ at one end; a read error may be behind it. The V and J genes are TRBV20-1 and TRBJ1-5, with a weak D call TRBD1 (5 bases). Germline CDR1 DFQATT, CDR2 SNEGSKA (reference sequence). CDR3 length: 15 residues. The CDR3 DNA follows: TGCAGTGCTCCCTCTGTTCCCGGACAAAATCAGCGCCAGCATTTT. Translating it yields CSAPSVPGQNQRQHF.

CDR3 DNA: TGTGCCAGCAGTTTATTTGGGGCTAGCGGGAGAACAGATACGCAGTATTTT. Translating it yields CASSLFGASGRTDTQYF. The V gene is TRBV28, the J gene TRBJ2-3; TRBD2 matches at 10 bases. The CDR3 extends over 17 amino acids. Trimming removed 1 base from V and 3 bases from J; junction bases left unmatched: 7. Germline values: CDR1 MDHEN, CDR2 SYDVKM.

This clonotype turned up a few times. The chain couples TRBV7-9 to TRBJ2-7, with D uncertain. V was shortened by 5 bases and J by 1 base, with 9 bases between the two germline ends. CDR1 and CDR2 (germline): SEHNR, FQNEAQ (reference sequence). CDR3 size: 13 residues. CDR3 protein: CASSPTFSYEQYF. CDR3 nucleotides: TGTGCCAGCAGCCCCACCTTTTCCTACGAGCAGTACTTC.